A few counts support the clone carrying this T cell receptor beta chain. Germline trimming cut 5 bases from V and 5 bases from J; bases unmatched to any gene: 8. The CDR3 extends over 16 amino acids. The germline V gene encodes CDR1 SGHVS and CDR2 FQNEAQ. Preparation of the TCRbeta library used unique molecular identifiers. TCRdb re-analysed the PCR reads in MiXCR, keeping a single row per CDR3 protein. This table has about 480,000 distinct CDR3 sequences, around an eighth appearing once. The sample originates from a study of T-cell reconstitution after alpha-beta-depleted transplantation in children.

The chain joins TRBV7-8 to TRBJ2-1; 11 bases fit TRBD2. This TCR was recovered from a human donor who donated a stem cell graft to a child with combined immunodeficiency. The specimen comprised PBMCs from the stem cell graft donor, sampled from the stem cell graft. The CDR3 nucleotides are TGTGCCAGCAGCGGACCTAGCGGGGGGTATAACAATGAGCAGTTCTTC. This encodes CASSGPSGGYNNEQFF.